This entry lists 24 T cell receptor beta chains sequenced from one sample in a study of T cell clonotyping in hematopoietic cell transplantation. The time point is: recipient sample about 28 days before transplant, after cytoreduction. This table comes from immunoSEQ multiplex PCR, and its TCRdb copy is limited to in-frame clones, with some not included. The sample records approximately 44,000 clones, about 85% being singletons. The sequenced sample was peripheral blood mononuclear cells, obtained before stem cell transplant. The source of these receptors is a man in his fifties or sixties with acute myeloid leukemia. Some clones in this sample may be carry-over from other donors' samples.

This clone has just a few counts. V is TRBV7-8 and J is TRBJ1-6, with D possibly TRBD1 on 6 matching bases. The germline V and J ends were trimmed by 1 base and 8 bases, with 12 bases remaining between them. The CDR3 length is 15 residues. The germline V gene encodes CDR1 SGHVS and CDR2 FQNEAQ. The CDR3 DNA reads TGTGCCAGCAGCTTAGTGGTCAGGGGAGATTCACCCCTCCACTTT. This encodes CASSLVVRGDSPLHF.

The J gene is TRBJ1-1, the V gene TRBV6-6; D possibly corresponds to TRBD1 (6 bases). CDR1 is MNHNY and CDR2 is SVGAGI in the germline V gene (reference sequence). The CDR3 has 14 residues. V lost 6 bases, J lost 1 base, and 12 bases lay in between. CDR3 region: CASRLTGGNTEAFF. The CDR3 DNA reads as TGTGCCAGCAGGTTGACAGGAGGGAACACTGAAGCTTTCTTT.

The chain employs TRBV2 and TRBJ1-1; the match to TRBD1 covers 8 bases. CDR1 is SNHLY and CDR2 is FYNNEI in the germline V gene. J lost 3 bases, V lost 4 bases, and 4 bases had no gene match. The CDR3 has 14 residues. The CDR3, as DNA: TGTGCCAGCAGTGTGGTGACAGGGGACACTGAAGCTTTCTTT. Its translation: CASSVVTGDTEAFF.

The J gene is TRBJ1-5, the V gene TRBV4-3, with D possibly matching TRBD1 (5 bases). V lost 0 bases to trimming and J lost 0 bases, with 15 bases between them. This CDR3 contains 18 residues. CDR1 LGHNA and CDR2 YSLEER come from the germline V gene. CDR3 bases: TGCGCCAGCAGCCAAGATCCGCAACAGGCGCGTAGCAATCAGCCCCAGCATTTT. Protein sequence: CASSQDPQQARSNQPQHF.

This clone was observed once. The V and J genes are TRBV7-9 and TRBJ2-5; 13 nucleotides line up with TRBD2. The CDR3 spans 15 residues. CDR1 and CDR2 (germline): SEHNR, FQNEAQ (reference sequence). J gave up 4 bases and V 5 bases, and 4 bases lay outside the gene matches. This CDR3 is CASSGTSGIRETQYF. In nucleotides, the CDR3 is TGTGCCAGCAGCGGGACTAGCGGGATACGAGAGACCCAGTACTTC.

The chain couples TRBV2 to TRBJ1-5; maybe TRBD1 (5 bases). CDR3 length: 16 residues. In germline, CDR1 is SNHLY, CDR2 FYNNEI. V was cut by 2 bases and J by 0 bases, with 11 bases left in between. The CDR3 loop is CASSELGPYSNQPQHF. CDR3 in DNA: TGTGCCAGCAGTGAACTGGGACCGTATAGCAATCAGCCCCAGCATTTT.

The CDR3 here is CASSLSAGQGWNEQFF. The CDR3 nucleotides are TGTGCCAGCAGCTTGAGTGCTGGACAGGGGTGGAATGAGCAGTTCTTC. This chain joins TRBV7-2 and TRBJ2-1; TRBD1 matches at 9 bases. The CDR3 is 16 residues long. The germline V gene encodes CDR1 SGHTA and CDR2 FQGNSA. V shed 3 bases, J shed 7 bases, and the junction held 10 bases outside the gene matches.

The rearrangement uses TRBV28 and TRBJ2-3, with a tentative D call TRBD1 (6 bases). V gave up 5 bases and J gave up 5 bases, with 14 bases separating them. This CDR3 is 14 amino acids long. CDR1 is MDHEN, CDR2 SYDVKM, per germline. CDR3 sequence: CASSPYRDRDTQYF. For the CDR3, the DNA is TGTGCCAGCAGTCCCTACAGGGATAGAGATACGCAGTATTTT. Full variable domain (outside the CDR3, taken from reference TRBV28 and TRBJ2-3): DVKVTQSSRYLVKRTGEKVFLECVQDMDHENMFWYRQDPGLGLRLIYFSYDVKMKEKGDIPEGYSVSREKKERFSLILESASTNQTSMYLCASSPYRDRDTQYFGPGTRLTVL.

This clone was found a few times. V gene TRBV7-2 combines with J gene TRBJ1-4; 9 nucleotides align to TRBD1. This CDR3 contains 15 residues. Trimming at V came to 5 bases and at J to 7 bases, leaving 8 bases not matched to a gene. Germline CDR1 and CDR2: SGHTA and FQGNSA. CDR3 in DNA: TGTGCCAGCAGCCCTGACAGGGGGTCGGGTGAAAAACTGTTTTTT. The encoded protein is CASSPDRGSGEKLFF.

The rearrangement joins TRBV7-7 to TRBJ1-6; 9 bases agree with TRBD1. V trimming: 1 base; J trimming: 12 bases; junction bases outside the gene matches: 7. Germline loops: CDR1 SSHAT, CDR2 FNYEAQ (reference sequence). CDR3 size: 15 residues. For the CDR3, the DNA is TGTGCCAGCAGCTTAGAGGGACAGGGAACCGAACCCCTCCACTTT. Translation: CASSLEGQGTEPLHF.

CDR3 sequence reads: CATSGGPNTGELFF. For the CDR3, the DNA is TGTGCCACTTCAGGGGGGCCGAACACCGGGGAGCTGTTTTTT. This chain links TRBV2 with TRBJ2-2, with a possible D match to TRBD1 (7 bases). This CDR3 is 14 amino acids long. V was pared by 10 bases and J by 0 bases, with 12 bases between. Germline V gene lookup returns CDR1 SNHLY and CDR2 FYNNEI.

The rearrangement links TRBV10-3 to TRBJ1-5; D remains ambiguous. The germline V gene encodes CDR1 ENHRY and CDR2 SYGVKD. Deletions cut 2 bases from V and 11 bases from J, with 7 bases between. The CDR3 is made up of 11 amino acids. CDR3 in amino acids: CAISEGMAQHF. The CDR3 DNA reads as TGTGCCATCAGTGAGGGCATGGCCCAGCATTTT.

This sequence joins TRBV5-1 and TRBJ1-2; 8 bases agree with TRBD1. Germline values: CDR1 SGHRS, CDR2 YFSETQ. V dropped 4 bases and J dropped 8; count of bases not matched to a gene: 10. This CDR3 comprises 14 residues. The CDR3 nucleotides are TGCGCCAGCAGCCCCGGACAGGGTATGAGGGGCTACACCTTC. Amino acids: CASSPGQGMRGYTF.

This rearrangement joins TRBV7-9 to TRBJ1-2; 7 bases fit TRBD1. V trimming: 5 bases; J trimming: 4 bases; junction bases outside the gene matches: 16. The CDR3 is 17 residues long. Germline V gene lookup returns CDR1 SEHNR and CDR2 FQNEAQ (reference sequence). CDR3 nucleotides: TGTGCCAGCAGCCCAACCGACAGGGCGGCAGGGATCTATGGCTACACCTTC. Translating it yields CASSPTDRAAGIYGYTF.

This sequence joins TRBV5-1 and TRBJ1-1; 10 nucleotides match TRBD1. The length of the CDR3 is 14 residues. J gave up 4 bases and V 4 bases, and 4 bases lay outside the gene matches. Germline loops: CDR1 SGHRS, CDR2 YFSETQ. This CDR3 reads CASSQGQGFTEAFF. The DNA for the CDR3 is TGCGCCAGCAGCCAGGGACAGGGGTTCACTGAAGCTTTCTTT.

The chain joins TRBV6-1 to TRBJ1-5; tentative D call: TRBD1 (6 bases). The CDR3 sequence is 15 residues long. CDR1 and CDR2 from the germline V gene are MNHNS and SASEGT. Between the trimmed V and J ends, which lost 7 bases and 5 bases, there was a span of 18 bases. CDR3 DNA sequence: TGTGCCAGCACTGACAGGCCCGGCACCGATCAGCCCCAGCATTTT. Protein sequence: CASTDRPGTDQPQHF.

A single count supports this clone. V usage is TRBV29-1 and J usage is TRBJ2-5; D is tentatively TRBD1 or TRBD2 (5 bases each). Germline assignment: CDR1 SQVTM and CDR2 ANQGSEA. The CDR3 is 13 amino acids. The germline V and J ends were trimmed by 6 bases and 4 bases, with 15 bases remaining between them. Here the CDR3 reads CSVGVGSSETQYF. The CDR3 DNA reads TGCAGCGTGGGGGTTGGGTCTTCAGAGACCCAGTACTTC.

The CDR3 here is CASSQAGVGDGEETQYF. CDR3 DNA: TGTGCCAGCAGCCAAGCGGGTGTGGGGGACGGAGAGGAGACCCAGTACTTC. The V and J genes are TRBV4-2 and TRBJ2-5, with D perhaps being TRBD1 or TRBD2 (5 bases each). CDR1 is LGHNA, CDR2 YNFKEQ, per germline. Trimming stripped 1 base from V and 5 bases from J, with 20 bases between. This CDR3 has 17 amino acids.

V and J are TRBV7-2 and TRBJ2-3, with 15 bases aligning to TRBD2. The CDR3 runs 17 residues. The ends lost 5 bases at V and 4 bases at J; junction bases unmatched: 7. CDR1 and CDR2 from the germline V gene are SGHTA and FQGNSA. The CDR3 coding sequence is TGTGCCAGCAGCCTAAGGACTAGCGGGGGGGCAGCAGATACGCAGTATTTT. Protein product: CASSLRTSGGAADTQYF.

This clone showed up just a few times. V usage is TRBV7-3 and J usage is TRBJ1-6; 8 nucleotides align to TRBD1. CDR1 is SGHTA and CDR2 is FQGTGA in the germline V gene. The CDR3 extends over 13 amino acids. With V trimmed by 5 bases and J by 10 bases, 4 bases remained unmatched. The CDR3 here is CASSIRTGSPLHF. The DNA of the CDR3 is TGTGCCAGCAGCATTAGGACAGGGTCACCCCTCCACTTT.

This clone was observed a few times. J is TRBJ2-7 and V is TRBV27; the match to TRBD1 covers 9 bases. V lost 5 bases, J lost 4 bases, and 6 bases stayed unmatched. This CDR3 has 14 amino acids. CDR1 MNHEY and CDR2 SMNVEV come from the germline V gene (reference sequence). DNA of the CDR3: TGTGCCAGCAGTACGGACAGGGGTGGGTACGAGCAGTACTTC. This codes for CASSTDRGGYEQYF.

This clone appeared a single time. The J gene is TRBJ1-5, the V gene TRBV30; D not resolved. The CDR3 runs 14 residues. V was cut by 0 bases and J by 0 bases, with 6 bases left in between. In germline, CDR1 is GTSNPN, CDR2 SVGIG (reference sequence). The CDR3 nucleotides are TGTGCCTGGAGTGTGGGAAATAGCAATCAGCCCCAGCATTTT. This codes for CAWSVGNSNQPQHF.

V usage is TRBV27 and J usage is TRBJ2-3; possibly TRBD2 for D (5 bases). In germline, CDR1 is MNHEY, CDR2 SMNVEV (reference sequence). The V gene lost 3 bases and the J gene lost 5 bases, with 12 bases spanning the gap. This CDR3 spans 14 amino acids. CDR3 residues: CASSFHHGGDTQYF. As DNA, the CDR3 is TGTGCCAGCAGTTTCCACCATGGAGGAGATACGCAGTATTTT.

This chain links TRBV6-6 with TRBJ2-7, with D unclear. The germline V gene has CDR1 MNHNY and CDR2 SVGAGI (reference sequence). This CDR3 spans 12 amino acids. Trimming left V 2 bases short and J 0 bases short, with 2 bases between. CDR3 protein: CASSYNSYEQYF. CDR3 in DNA: TGTGCCAGCAGTTACAACTCCTACGAGCAGTACTTC.